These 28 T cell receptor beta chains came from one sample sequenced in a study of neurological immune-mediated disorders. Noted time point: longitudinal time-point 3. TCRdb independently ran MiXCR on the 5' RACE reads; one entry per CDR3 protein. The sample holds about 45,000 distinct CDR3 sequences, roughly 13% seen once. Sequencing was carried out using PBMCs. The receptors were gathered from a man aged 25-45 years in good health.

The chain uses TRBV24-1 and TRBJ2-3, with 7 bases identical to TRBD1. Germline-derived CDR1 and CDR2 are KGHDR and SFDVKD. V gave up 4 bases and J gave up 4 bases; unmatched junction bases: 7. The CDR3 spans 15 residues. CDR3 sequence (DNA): TGTGCCACCAGTGACCCGGGACAGATGCCAGATACGCAGTATTTT. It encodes CATSDPGQMPDTQYF.

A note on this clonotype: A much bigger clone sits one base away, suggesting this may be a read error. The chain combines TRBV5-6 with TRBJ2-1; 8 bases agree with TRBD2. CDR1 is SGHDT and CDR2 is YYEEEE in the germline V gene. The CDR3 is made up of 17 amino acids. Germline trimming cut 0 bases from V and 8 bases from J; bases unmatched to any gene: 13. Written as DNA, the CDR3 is TGTGCCAGCAGCTTGGAGGGTCGGGAGGGCCGAACGGATGAGCAGTTCTTC. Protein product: CASSLEGREGRTDEQFF.

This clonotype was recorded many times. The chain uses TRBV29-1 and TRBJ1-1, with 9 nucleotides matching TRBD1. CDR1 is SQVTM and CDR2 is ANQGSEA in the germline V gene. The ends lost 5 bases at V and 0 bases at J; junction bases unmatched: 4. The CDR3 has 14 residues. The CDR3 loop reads CSVSRQGVNTEAFF. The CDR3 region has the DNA TGCAGCGTTTCCAGACAGGGGGTGAACACTGAAGCTTTCTTT. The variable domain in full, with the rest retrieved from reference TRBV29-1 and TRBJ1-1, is SAVISQKPSRDICQRGTSLTIQCQVDSQVTMMFWYRQQPGQSLTLIATANQGSEATYESGFVIDKFPISRPNLTFSTLTVSNMSPEDSSIYLCSVSRQGVNTEAFFGQGTRLTVV.

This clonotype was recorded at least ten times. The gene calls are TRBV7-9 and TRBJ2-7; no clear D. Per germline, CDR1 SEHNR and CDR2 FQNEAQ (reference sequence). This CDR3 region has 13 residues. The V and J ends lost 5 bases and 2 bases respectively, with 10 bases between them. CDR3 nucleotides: TGTGCCAGCAGCAACGAGCGACCCTACGAGCAGTACTTC. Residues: CASSNERPYEQYF.

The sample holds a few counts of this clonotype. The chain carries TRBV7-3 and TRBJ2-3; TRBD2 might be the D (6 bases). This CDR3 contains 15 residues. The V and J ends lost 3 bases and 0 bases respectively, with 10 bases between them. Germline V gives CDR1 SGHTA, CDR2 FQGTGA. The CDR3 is CASSFGGISTDTQYF. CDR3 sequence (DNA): TGTGCCAGCAGCTTCGGGGGTATCAGCACAGATACGCAGTATTTT.

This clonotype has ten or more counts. The CDR3 coding sequence is TGCGCCAGCAGCTTAGGAGCGGGGGGGAACACCGGGGAGCTGTTTTTT. It codes for CASSLGAGGNTGELFF. This chain joins TRBV5-1 and TRBJ2-2; the match to TRBD2 covers 9 bases. J was trimmed by 1 base and V by 2 bases; bases with no gene match: 3. Per germline, CDR1 SGHRS and CDR2 YFSETQ. There are 16 residues in the CDR3.

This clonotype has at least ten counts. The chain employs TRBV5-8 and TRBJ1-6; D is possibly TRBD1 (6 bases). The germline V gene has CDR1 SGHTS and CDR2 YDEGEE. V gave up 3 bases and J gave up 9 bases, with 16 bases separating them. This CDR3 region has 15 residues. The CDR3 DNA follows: TGTGCCAGCAGCTCCCCGGGGGCAGAAGGTTCACCCCTCCACTTT. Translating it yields CASSSPGAEGSPLHF.

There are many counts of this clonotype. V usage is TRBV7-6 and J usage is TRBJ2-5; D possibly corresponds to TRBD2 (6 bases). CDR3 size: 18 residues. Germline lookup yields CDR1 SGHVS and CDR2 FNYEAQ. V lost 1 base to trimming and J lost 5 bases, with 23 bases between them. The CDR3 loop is CASSLGRGGTGVHETQYF. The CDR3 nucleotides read TGTGCCAGCAGCTTAGGCCGTGGGGGAACGGGAGTGCACGAGACCCAGTACTTC. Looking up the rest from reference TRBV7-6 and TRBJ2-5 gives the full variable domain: GAGVSQSPRYKVTKRGQDVALRCDPISGHVSLYWYRQALGQGPEFLTYFNYEAQQDKSGLPNDRFSAERPEGSISTLTIQRTEQRDSAMYRCASSLGRGGTGVHETQYFGPGTRLLVL.

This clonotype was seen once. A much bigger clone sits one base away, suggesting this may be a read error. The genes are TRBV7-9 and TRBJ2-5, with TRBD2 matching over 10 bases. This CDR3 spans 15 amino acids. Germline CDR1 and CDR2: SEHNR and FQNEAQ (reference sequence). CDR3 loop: CASSLSLAGEETKYF. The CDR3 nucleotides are TGTGCCAGCAGCTTAAGCCTAGCGGGAGAAGAGACCAAGTACTTC.

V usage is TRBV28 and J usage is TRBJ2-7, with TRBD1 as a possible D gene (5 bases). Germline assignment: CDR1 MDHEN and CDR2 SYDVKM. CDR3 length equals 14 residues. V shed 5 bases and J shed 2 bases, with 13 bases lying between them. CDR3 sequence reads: CASSQLDITYEQYF. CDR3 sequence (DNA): TGTGCCAGCAGTCAGCTGGACATCACCTACGAGCAGTACTTC.

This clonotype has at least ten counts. CDR3 amino acids: CASSQIGNEQFF. The DNA of the CDR3 is TGTGCCAGCAGCCAGATTGGGAATGAGCAGTTCTTC. V usage is TRBV3-1 and J usage is TRBJ2-1; D gene unclear. Trimming removed 3 bases from V and 7 bases from J, with 7 bases in between. Germline values: CDR1 LGHDT, CDR2 YNNKEL (reference sequence). This CDR3 spans 12 amino acids.

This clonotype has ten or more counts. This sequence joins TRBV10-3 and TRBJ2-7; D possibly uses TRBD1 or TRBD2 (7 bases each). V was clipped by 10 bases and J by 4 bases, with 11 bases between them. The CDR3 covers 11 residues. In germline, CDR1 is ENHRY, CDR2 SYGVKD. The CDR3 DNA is TGTGCCAGCCAGGGGGGGTACGAGCAGTACTTC. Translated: CASQGGYEQYF.

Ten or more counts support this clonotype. In nucleotides, the CDR3 is TGCAGTGCCGAAATAGCGGGAGACGCATCCTACGAGCAGTACTTC. Protein product: CSAEIAGDASYEQYF. This chain uses TRBV20-1 with TRBJ2-7; TRBD2 agrees at 9 bases. V shed 6 bases, J shed 1 base, and the junction held 10 bases outside the gene matches. Germline V gene sequence: CDR1 DFQATT, CDR2 SNEGSKA (reference sequence). The CDR3 covers 15 residues.

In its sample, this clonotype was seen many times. CDR3 nucleotide sequence: TGCAGTGCTAGCAAGAACTCCTACAATGAGCAGTTCTTC. Residues: CSASKNSYNEQFF. V gene TRBV20-1 combines with J gene TRBJ2-1; D remains unclear. Trimming took 3 bases from V and 0 from J, leaving 6 bases between them. In germline, CDR1 is DFQATT, CDR2 SNEGSKA (reference sequence). The CDR3 loop spans 13 amino acids.

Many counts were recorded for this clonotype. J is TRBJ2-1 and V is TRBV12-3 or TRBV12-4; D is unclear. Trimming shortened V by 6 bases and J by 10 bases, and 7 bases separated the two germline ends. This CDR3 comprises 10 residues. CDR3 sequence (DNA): TGTGCCAGCAGCACCAGCGAGCAGTTCTTC. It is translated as CASSTSEQFF.

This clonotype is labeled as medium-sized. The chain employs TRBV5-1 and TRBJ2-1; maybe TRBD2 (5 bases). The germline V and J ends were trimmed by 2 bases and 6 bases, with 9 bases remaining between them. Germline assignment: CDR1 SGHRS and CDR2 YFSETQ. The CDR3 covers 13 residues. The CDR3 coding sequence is TGCGCCAGCAGCTTCGGACGGGGCAATGAGCAGTTCTTC. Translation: CASSFGRGNEQFF.

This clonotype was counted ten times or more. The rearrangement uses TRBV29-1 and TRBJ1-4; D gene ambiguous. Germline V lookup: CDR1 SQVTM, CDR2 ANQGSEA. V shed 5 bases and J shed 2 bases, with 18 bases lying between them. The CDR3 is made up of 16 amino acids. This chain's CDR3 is CSVYLRTTPTNEKLFF. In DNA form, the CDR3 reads TGCAGCGTTTACCTACGGACGACTCCGACTAATGAAAAACTGTTTTTT.

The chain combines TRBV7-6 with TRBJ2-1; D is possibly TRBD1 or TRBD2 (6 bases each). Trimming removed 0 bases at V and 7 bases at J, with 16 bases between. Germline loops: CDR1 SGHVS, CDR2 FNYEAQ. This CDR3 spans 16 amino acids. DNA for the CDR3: TGTGCCAGCAGCTTAGCGACTAGGGGGATATCAAATGAGCAGTTCTTC. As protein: CASSLATRGISNEQFF.

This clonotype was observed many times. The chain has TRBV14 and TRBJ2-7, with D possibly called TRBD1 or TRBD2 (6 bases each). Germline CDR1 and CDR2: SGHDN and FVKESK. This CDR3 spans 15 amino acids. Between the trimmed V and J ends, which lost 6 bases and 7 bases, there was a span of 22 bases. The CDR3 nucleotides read TGTGCCAGCAGATGGAGGGACACCACATCGAGAGAGCAGTACTTC. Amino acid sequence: CASRWRDTTSREQYF. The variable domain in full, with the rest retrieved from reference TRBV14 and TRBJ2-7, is EAGVTQFPSHSVIEKGQTVTLRCDPISGHDNLYWYRRVMGKEIKFLLHFVKESKQDESGMPNNRFLAERTGGTYSTLKVQPAELEDSGVYFCASRWRDTTSREQYFGPGTRLTVT.

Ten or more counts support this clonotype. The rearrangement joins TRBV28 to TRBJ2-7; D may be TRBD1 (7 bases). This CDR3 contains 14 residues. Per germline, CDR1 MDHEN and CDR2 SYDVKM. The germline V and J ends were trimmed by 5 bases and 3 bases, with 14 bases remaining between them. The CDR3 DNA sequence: TGTGCCAGCAGTCAAAGCCAGGGGGGCTACGAGCAGTACTTC. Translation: CASSQSQGGYEQYF.

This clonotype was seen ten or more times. CDR3 region: CSASSPWGYETQYF. The DNA of the CDR3 is TGCAGTGCTAGTTCTCCTTGGGGTTACGAGACCCAGTACTTC. The chain couples TRBV20-1 to TRBJ2-5; D unresolved. The V gene lost 3 bases and the J gene lost 5 bases, with 16 bases spanning the gap. The CDR3 has 14 amino acids. Per germline, CDR1 DFQATT and CDR2 SNEGSKA (reference sequence).

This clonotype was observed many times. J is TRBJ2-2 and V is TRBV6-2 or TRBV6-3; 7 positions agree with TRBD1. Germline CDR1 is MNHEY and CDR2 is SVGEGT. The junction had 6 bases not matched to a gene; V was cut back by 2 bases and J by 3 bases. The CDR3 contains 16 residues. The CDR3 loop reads CASSYVLGQDTGELFF. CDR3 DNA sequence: TGTGCCAGCAGTTACGTTCTAGGACAGGACACCGGGGAGCTGTTTTTT.

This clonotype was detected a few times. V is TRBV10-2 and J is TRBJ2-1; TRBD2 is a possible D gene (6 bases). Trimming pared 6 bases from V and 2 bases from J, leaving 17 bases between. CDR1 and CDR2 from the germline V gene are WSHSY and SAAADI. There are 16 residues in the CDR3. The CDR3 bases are TGCGCCAGCAGCATGACTAATAGCGGAACCTACAATGAGCAGTTCTTC. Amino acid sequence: CASSMTNSGTYNEQFF.

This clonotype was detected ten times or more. Here the CDR3 DNA reads TGTGCCACCAGCAGAGATCGTGGGGGGCAAGAGACCCAGTACTTC. Translating gives CATSRDRGGQETQYF. The chain uses TRBV15 and TRBJ2-5; D perhaps matches TRBD2 (6 bases). The germline gives CDR1 LNHNV, CDR2 YYDKDF (reference sequence). CDR3 length equals 15 residues. Trimming stripped 0 bases from V and 2 bases from J, with 10 bases between.

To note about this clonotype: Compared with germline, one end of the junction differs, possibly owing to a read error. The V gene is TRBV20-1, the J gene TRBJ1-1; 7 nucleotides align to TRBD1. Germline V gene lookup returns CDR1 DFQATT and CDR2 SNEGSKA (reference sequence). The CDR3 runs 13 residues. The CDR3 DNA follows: TGCAGTGCTAGGGACAGGATGAAAACTGAAGCTTTATTT. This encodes CSARDRMKTEALF.

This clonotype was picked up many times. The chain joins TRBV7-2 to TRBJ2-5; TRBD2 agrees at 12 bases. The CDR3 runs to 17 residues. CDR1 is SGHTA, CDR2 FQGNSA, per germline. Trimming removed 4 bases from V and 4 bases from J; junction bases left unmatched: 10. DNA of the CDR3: TGTGCCAGCAGCTCATCGACTAGCGGGAGTACCCGAGAGACCCAGTACTTC. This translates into CASSSSTSGSTRETQYF.

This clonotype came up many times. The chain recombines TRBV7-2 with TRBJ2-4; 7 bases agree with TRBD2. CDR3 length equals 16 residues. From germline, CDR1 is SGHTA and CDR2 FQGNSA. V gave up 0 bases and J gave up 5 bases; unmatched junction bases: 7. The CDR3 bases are TGTGCCAGCAGCTTAGCTGCGGGAGTTCTCCAAAACATTCAGTACTTC. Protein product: CASSLAAGVLQNIQYF.

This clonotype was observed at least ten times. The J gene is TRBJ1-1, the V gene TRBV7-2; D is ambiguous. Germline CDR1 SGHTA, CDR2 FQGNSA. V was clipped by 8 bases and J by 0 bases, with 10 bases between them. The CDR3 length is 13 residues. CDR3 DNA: TGTGCCAGCCGTCGGGAGATGAACACTGAAGCTTTCTTT. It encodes CASRREMNTEAFF.